Described below is a single TCR beta chain sequence and its context. A read error is possible here, since a much larger clone lies one base away. The record originates from a study of read filtering for tumor transcriptome and immune sequencing. As for the study in general: Mean patient age was about 66 years, range roughly 40 to 80; over 16 male, 11 to 15 female. Transcriptome libraries were built from DNase-treated RNA.

From 400 to 450 ng of RNA, a library with molecular barcoded alpha/delta and beta/gamma adaptors was made. TCRdb reprocessed the reads via MiXCR and lists one record per CDR3 protein. The table lists 46,000 or so distinct CDR3 sequences, approximately 18% of them singletons. Sequenced material: a population of CD138-negative cells sorted from bone marrow. This TCR was sampled from a donor aged 40 or older with multiple myeloma.

DNA for the CDR3: TGTGCCAGCAGTTCCGGGGACAGGGTCTGGGTGCAGTACTTC. Translation: CASSSGDRVWVQYF. V and J are TRBV28 and TRBJ2-7; TRBD1 matches 9 bases. Germline V gene lookup returns CDR1 MDHEN and CDR2 SYDVKM. The CDR3 totals 14 residues. The V and J ends lost 4 bases and 9 bases, in that order; junction bases with no gene match: 10.